A single sample is the source of the 30 T cell receptor beta chains below, sequenced in a study of OX40 agonist ivuxolimab in advanced cancers. The repertoire was sequenced with immunoSEQ multiplex PCR; TCRdb's copy has only in-frame clones and lacks some. The repertoire has roughly 45,000 clones, about 80% of them found once; the top ten carry 7.9%. Here the sequenced sample was CD4+ or CD8+ T cells sorted from blood, taken in a trial of the OX40 agonist ivuxolimab. These receptors all stem from an adult with an advanced solid tumor such as melanoma, head and neck, liver or kidney cancer.

The chain carries TRBV9 and TRBJ2-1; D unresolved. Germline lookup yields CDR1 SGDLS and CDR2 YYNGEE. The CDR3 loop spans 13 amino acids. Trimming took 7 bases from V and 2 from J, leaving 10 bases between them. The chain's CDR3 is CASGSDAYNEQFF. The CDR3 bases are TGTGCCAGCGGGTCGGACGCCTACAATGAGCAGTTCTTC.

This clone came up once. V gene TRBV9 combines with J gene TRBJ2-7, with 9 bases fitting TRBD1. V lost 4 bases, J lost 3 bases, and 8 bases stayed unmatched. This CDR3 comprises 15 residues. CDR1 and CDR2 from the germline V gene are SGDLS and YYNGEE. The CDR3 sequence is CASSPGQGSYYEQYF. Here the CDR3 DNA reads TGTGCCAGCAGCCCCGGACAGGGGAGCTACTACGAGCAGTACTTC. Using reference TRBV9 and TRBJ2-7 for the parts outside the CDR3, the full variable domain is DSGVTQTPKHLITATGQRVTLRCSPRSGDLSVYWYQQSLDQGLQFLIQYYNGEERAKGNILERFSAQQFPDLHSELNLSSLELGDSALYFCASSPGQGSYYEQYFGPGTRLTVT.

This chain links TRBV2 with TRBJ2-7, with 9 bases that match TRBD1. Germline V gene data show CDR1 as SNHLY and CDR2 as FYNNEI. CDR3 length: 14 residues. V was pared by 7 bases and J by 4 bases, with 8 bases of the junction left unmatched. This CDR3 reads CASTRGTGSYEQYF. CDR3 bases: TGTGCCAGCACCCGAGGGACAGGGAGTTACGAGCAGTACTTC. The complete variable domain, with remaining parts taken from reference TRBV2 and TRBJ2-7, reads EPEVTQTPSHQVTQMGQEVILRCVPISNHLYFYWYRQILGQKVEFLVSFYNNEISEKSEIFDDQFSVERPDGSNFTLKIRSTKLEDSAMYFCASTRGTGSYEQYFGPGTRLTVT.

The V call is TRBV6-6, the J call TRBJ1-2; D is unresolved. The length of the CDR3 is 13 residues. Germline CDR1 is MNHNY and CDR2 is SVGAGI (reference sequence). Between the trimmed V and J ends, which lost 6 bases and 5 bases, there was a span of 13 bases. Here the CDR3 DNA reads TGTGCCAGCAGGGACTCTTTTCAATATGGCTACACCTTC. Protein product: CASRDSFQYGYTF.

The genes are TRBV7-2 and TRBJ1-1, with a tentative D call TRBD1 (5 bases). From germline, CDR1 is SGHTA and CDR2 FQGNSA. CDR3 length equals 14 residues. Trimming left V 3 bases short and J 7 bases short, with 15 bases between. CDR3 sequence: CASSFVARGGEAFF. The CDR3 DNA reads TGTGCCAGCAGCTTTGTGGCTAGGGGCGGTGAAGCTTTCTTT.

The CDR3 nucleotides read TGTGCCAGCAGAGACAGGGGGCGGACTGAAGCTTTCTTT. It codes for CASRDRGRTEAFF. V usage is TRBV6-5 and J usage is TRBJ1-1; 10 nucleotides align to TRBD1. CDR1 is MNHEY and CDR2 is SVGAGI in the germline V gene. The V gene end was trimmed by 6 bases and the J gene end by 5 bases; junction bases not matched to a gene: 3. The CDR3 is 13 amino acids.

V and J are TRBV5-6 and TRBJ2-3, with D unresolved. Looked up from germline, CDR1 is SGHDT and CDR2 is YYEEEE. The CDR3 is 15 residues long. The V end was cut by 0 bases, the J end by 1 base, with 9 bases between. CDR3 sequence: CASSLGRRGTDTQYF. The CDR3 region has the DNA TGTGCCAGCAGCTTGGGTCGCCGAGGCACAGATACGCAGTATTTT. Combining the CDR3 with reference TRBV5-6 and TRBJ2-3 gives the whole variable domain DAGVTQSPTHLIKTRGQQVTLRCSPKSGHDTVSWYQQALGQGPQFIFQYYEEEERQRGNFPDRFSGHQFPNYSSELNVNALLLGDSALYLCASSLGRRGTDTQYFGPGTRLTVL.

The chain recombines TRBV11-1 with TRBJ2-7, with TRBD1 identical over 7 bases. CDR1 and CDR2 (germline): SGHAT, FQDESV (reference sequence). Losses at the gene ends were 5 bases for V and 2 bases for J; bases not matched to a gene: 6. The CDR3 has 14 amino acids. CDR3 loop: CASSPTGKAYEQYF. CDR3 nucleotides: TGTGCCAGCAGCCCGACAGGGAAGGCCTACGAGCAGTACTTC.

The J gene is TRBJ2-2, the V gene TRBV7-9; the match to TRBD2 covers 13 bases. J lost 7 bases, V lost 3 bases, and 11 bases had no gene match. There are 18 residues in the CDR3. Germline-derived CDR1 and CDR2 are SEHNR and FQNEAQ (reference sequence). The DNA for the CDR3 is TGTGCCAGCAGCTTCCTCTGGACTAGCGGGAGTAGTGACGGGGAGCTGTTTTTT. It yields the protein CASSFLWTSGSSDGELFF.

The chain combines TRBV4-1 with TRBJ2-3; TRBD2 agrees at 11 bases. Trimming removed 4 bases from V and 7 bases from J; junction bases left unmatched: 4. Germline values: CDR1 MGHRA, CDR2 YSYEKL. The CDR3 extends over 14 amino acids. The CDR3 protein is CASSLGLAGNTQYF. Written as DNA, the CDR3 is TGCGCCAGCAGCCTCGGACTAGCGGGCAATACGCAGTATTTT.

The chain employs TRBV11-2 and TRBJ2-1, with 10 bases fitting TRBD1. Germline lookup yields CDR1 SGHAT and CDR2 FQNNGV. V lost 6 bases, J lost 9 bases, and 11 bases stayed unmatched. The CDR3 length is 15 residues. The CDR3 sequence: CASRGGDRGLGEQFF. The CDR3 bases are TGTGCCAGCAGAGGGGGGGACAGGGGTCTGGGTGAGCAGTTCTTC.

The chain carries TRBV7-6 and TRBJ1-3; D is unclear. Germline V gives CDR1 SGHVS, CDR2 FNYEAQ. The germline V and J ends were trimmed by 0 bases and 0 bases, with 6 bases remaining between them. The CDR3 totals 15 residues. In DNA form, the CDR3 reads TGTGCCAGCAGCTTAGCGCGCAGCTCTGGAAACACCATATATTTT. It is translated as CASSLARSSGNTIYF. The variable domain in full, completed from reference TRBV7-6 and TRBJ1-3, reads GAGVSQSPRYKVTKRGQDVALRCDPISGHVSLYWYRQALGQGPEFLTYFNYEAQQDKSGLPNDRFSAERPEGSISTLTIQRTEQRDSAMYRCASSLARSSGNTIYFGEGSWLTVV.

This clone was recorded a few times. The chain has TRBV6-1 and TRBJ2-7, with TRBD1 matching 7 bases. Trimming took 6 bases from V and 2 from J; bases not matched to a gene: 7. The CDR3 loop spans 14 amino acids. Per germline, CDR1 MNHNS and CDR2 SASEGT. The DNA of the CDR3 is TGTGCCAGCAGCGCCGGGACAGCCCCCTACGAGCAGTACTTC. Its translation is CASSAGTAPYEQYF.

This chain connects TRBV9 to TRBJ2-3, with a weak D call TRBD1 (6 bases). The CDR3 runs to 15 residues. Trimming stripped 4 bases from V and 1 base from J, with 13 bases between. Germline assignment: CDR1 SGDLS and CDR2 YYNGEE. CDR3 in amino acids: CASSSPGAGTDTQYF. The CDR3 DNA is TGTGCCAGCAGCTCCCCAGGGGCTGGCACAGATACGCAGTATTTT.

The CDR3 loop reads CASSYQREGNIQYF. DNA of the CDR3: TGTGCCAGCAGTTACCAGCGGGAGGGAAACATTCAGTACTTC. The chain is built from TRBV6-5 and TRBJ2-4, with 10 bases aligning to TRBD2. After removal of 2 bases from V and 6 bases from J, the junction contained 1 base not matched to a gene. Germline V CDR1 and CDR2: MNHEY, SVGAGI. This CDR3 contains 14 residues.

The chain joins TRBV29-1 to TRBJ2-7; D possibly uses TRBD1 or TRBD2 (5 bases each). Trimming removed 7 bases at V and 3 bases at J, with 13 bases between. Germline V CDR1 and CDR2: SQVTM, ANQGSEA. CDR3 length: 12 residues. CDR3 DNA sequence: TGCAGCGGAAGGGACGGTTACTACGAGCAGTACTTC. The encoded protein is CSGRDGYYEQYF.

This clone appeared a few times. V gene TRBV14 combines with J gene TRBJ1-1, with D hard to call. Germline lookup yields CDR1 SGHDN and CDR2 FVKESK. The CDR3 has 11 residues. Trimming removed 4 bases from V and 1 base from J, with 1 base in between. CDR3 nucleotide sequence: TGTGCCAGCAGCCGGAACACTGAAGCTTTCTTT. Translation gives CASSRNTEAFF.

The chain recombines TRBV5-1 with TRBJ2-2, with 8 bases that match TRBD2. The length of the CDR3 is 15 residues. Germline V lookup: CDR1 SGHRS, CDR2 YFSETQ. The trim removed 2 bases at V and 4 bases at J, leaving 4 bases unmatched. CDR3 residues: CASSFSGATTGELFF. The CDR3 DNA is TGCGCCAGCAGCTTTAGCGGGGCCACCACCGGGGAGCTGTTTTTT.

J is TRBJ2-5 and V is TRBV5-4, with TRBD1 matching 8 bases. J gave up 2 bases and V 3 bases, and 3 bases lay outside the gene matches. Germline lookup yields CDR1 SGHNT and CDR2 YYREEE (reference sequence). The CDR3 length is 14 residues. CDR3 DNA: TGTGCCAGCAGCTACGGGACAGGTCAAGAGACCCAGTACTTC. Residues: CASSYGTGQETQYF.

V gene TRBV19 combines with J gene TRBJ1-2; 8 bases are a match to TRBD1. Germline lookup yields CDR1 LNHDA and CDR2 SQIVND (reference sequence). The junction had 10 bases not matched to a gene; V was cut back by 8 bases and J by 2 bases. The CDR3 extends over 15 amino acids. The CDR3 here is CASHQGAGTNYGYTF. For the CDR3, the DNA is TGTGCCAGTCACCAGGGGGCCGGGACGAACTATGGCTACACCTTC.

The chain is built from TRBV21-1 and TRBJ1-3; TRBD1 is taken as the D call from the table, unchecked against the DNA. TRBV21-1 counts as a pseudogene. CDR3 length equals 15 residues. The CDR3 DNA reads as TGTGCCAGTTCTCACGACAGGGTTCCTGGAAACACCATATATTTT. Encoded protein: CASSHDRVPGNTIYF.

The chain is built from TRBV7-8 and TRBJ2-5, with D possibly being TRBD1 (5 bases). CDR1 is SGHVS, CDR2 FQNEAQ, per germline. The CDR3 spans 15 residues. Trimming took off 4 bases at V and 4 bases at J, with 16 bases between the two ends. The CDR3: CASSWRRVSRETQYF. The CDR3 coding sequence is TGTGCCAGCAGCTGGCGCAGGGTCTCGAGAGAGACCCAGTACTTC.

The chain joins TRBV19 to TRBJ2-7; 7 bases map to TRBD2. V lost 3 bases to trimming and J lost 6 bases; unmatched junction nucleotides: 2. In germline, CDR1 is LNHDA, CDR2 SQIVND (reference sequence). The CDR3 loop spans 12 amino acids. CDR3 DNA: TGTGCCAGTAGTATGGGGGGGTCCGAGCAGTACTTC. Protein: CASSMGGSEQYF.

The V and J genes are TRBV19 and TRBJ2-7, with TRBD1 as a possible D gene (5 bases). Per the germline V gene, CDR1 is LNHDA and CDR2 is SQIVND (reference sequence). Trimming stripped 3 bases from V and 2 bases from J, with 11 bases between. The CDR3 runs to 14 residues. The CDR3 loop reads CASSIFGQTYEQYF. CDR3 nucleotides: TGTGCCAGTAGTATTTTTGGACAAACCTACGAGCAGTACTTC. The full variable domain, with the rest looked up from reference TRBV19 and TRBJ2-7, is DGGITQSPKYLFRKEGQNVTLSCEQNLNHDAMYWYRQDPGQGLRLIYYSQIVNDFQKGDIAEGYSVSREKKESFPLTVTSAQKNPTAFYLCASSIFGQTYEQYFGPGTRLTVT.

CDR3 residues: CSVEVTDYGYTF. Here the CDR3 DNA reads TGCAGCGTTGAAGTTACGGACTATGGCTACACCTTC. The V gene is TRBV29-1, the J gene TRBJ1-2; D remains unclear. Trimming left V 1 base short and J 3 bases short, with 6 bases between. The CDR3 has 12 amino acids. CDR1 SQVTM and CDR2 ANQGSEA come from the germline V gene.

The V and J genes are TRBV7-9 and TRBJ1-4; TRBD1 is a possible D gene (6 bases). The CDR3 is made up of 14 amino acids. CDR1 SEHNR and CDR2 FQNEAQ come from the germline V gene (reference sequence). V lost 4 bases and J lost 6, with 12 bases in between. CDR3 nucleotide sequence: TGTGCCAGCAGCTCTCGACAGGTTTATGAAAAACTGTTTTTT. Its translation: CASSSRQVYEKLFF. The complete variable domain, with remaining parts taken from reference TRBV7-9 and TRBJ1-4, reads DTGVSQNPRHKITKRGQNVTFRCDPISEHNRLYWYRQTLGQGPEFLTYFQNEAQLEKSRLLSDRFSAERPKGSFSTLEIQRTEQGDSAMYLCASSSRQVYEKLFFGSGTQLSVL.

This sequence joins TRBV6-6 and TRBJ1-4; D unresolved. The CDR3 spans 13 residues. With 4 bases removed from V and 5 bases from J, the gap between germline ends came to 8 bases. The germline CDR1 and CDR2 sequences are MNHNY and SVGAGI (reference sequence). The CDR3 loop reads CASSSMINEKLFF. CDR3 nucleotide sequence: TGTGCCAGCAGTTCAATGATAAATGAAAAACTGTTTTTT.

The rearrangement links TRBV19 to TRBJ2-7; TRBD2 matches at 11 bases. The junction had 7 bases not matched to a gene; V was cut back by 2 bases and J by 4 bases. The CDR3 spans 16 residues. The germline V gene encodes CDR1 LNHDA and CDR2 SQIVND (reference sequence). The CDR3 sequence: CASSISLASGRYEQYF. Written as DNA, the CDR3 is TGTGCCAGTAGTATATCCCTGGCTAGCGGGAGGTACGAGCAGTACTTC.

Only one count was recorded for this clone. The V call is TRBV29-1, the J call TRBJ1-2; D is possibly TRBD1 (6 bases). Trimming cost V 5 bases and J 4 bases, with 14 bases left between them. CDR1 is SQVTM and CDR2 is ANQGSEA in the germline V gene. The length of the CDR3 is 13 residues. CDR3 residues: CSVTRQETYGYTF. CDR3 coding DNA: TGCAGCGTTACTCGACAGGAGACCTATGGCTACACCTTC.

Relative to its sample, this clone is medium-sized (0.01 to 0.1%). This chain uses TRBV11-1 with TRBJ2-2; D unresolved. The CDR3 spans 13 residues. Trimming took 5 bases from V and 7 from J, leaving 11 bases between them. The germline CDR1 and CDR2 sequences are SGHAT and FQDESV (reference sequence). CDR3 sequence: CASSRIGVGELFF. CDR3 DNA: TGTGCCAGCAGCCGAATTGGGGTCGGGGAGCTGTTTTTT.